Listed here is a single T cell receptor beta chain. Its antigen is unidentified. All donors were healthy Caucasians. Germline V gene sequence: CDR1 MGHRA, CDR2 YSYEKL. J gave up 12 bases and V 3 bases, and 12 bases lay outside the gene matches. The CDR3 totals 16 residues. The sample comes from a study of identical twins. Study-wide results and limits: There was more out-of-frame TCR alpha sharing in monozygotic twins than models estimated.

One entry per CDR3 protein results from TCRdb running MiXCR on the 5' RACE reads. The sample carries 1,800,000 or so distinct CDR3 sequences, about 32% recorded once. Sequenced material: cord blood. The chain has TRBV4-1 and TRBJ2-1, with 12 positions matching TRBD2. The receptor's source is a newborn girl in good health. In nucleotides, the CDR3 is TGCGCCAGCAGCCATCCCCGACTAGCGGGAGTTCTCCGGCAGTTCTTC. The encoded protein is CASSHPRLAGVLRQFF.